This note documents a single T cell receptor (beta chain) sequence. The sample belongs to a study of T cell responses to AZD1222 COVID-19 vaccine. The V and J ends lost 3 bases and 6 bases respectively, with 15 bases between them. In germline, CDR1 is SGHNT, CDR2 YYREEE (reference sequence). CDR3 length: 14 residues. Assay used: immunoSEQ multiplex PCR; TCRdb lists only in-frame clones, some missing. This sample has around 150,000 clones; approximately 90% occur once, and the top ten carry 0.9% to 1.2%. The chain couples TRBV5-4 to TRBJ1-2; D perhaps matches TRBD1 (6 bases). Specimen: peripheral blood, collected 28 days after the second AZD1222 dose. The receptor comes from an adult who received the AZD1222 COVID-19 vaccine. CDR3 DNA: TGTGCCAGCAGCTACTCAGGGGCCCTAAATGGCTACACCTTC. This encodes CASSYSGALNGYTF.